One sample yielded the 28 T cell receptor beta chains listed below, sequenced in a study of T cells in Graves' hyperthyroidism and ophthalmopathy. Amplified TCR beta CDR3 regions derived from RNA transcripts. HTBI primers drove first-round RT-PCR of the TCR CDR3. TCRdb analysed the multiplex PCR reads with MiXCR anew, one entry per CDR3 protein. The sample contains 380,000 or so distinct CDR3 sequences, 11% to 15% of which appear only once. The sequenced sample consisted of blood. These receptors were taken from a woman in her 30s with Graves' hyperthyroidism.

This clonotype was detected only a few times. The CDR3 region is CASSDGGTKTIQETQYF. CDR3 sequence (DNA): TGTGCCAGCAGTGATGGTGGGACAAAAACTATCCAAGAGACCCAGTACTTC. V and J are TRBV2 and TRBJ2-5; weak D call: TRBD1 (6 bases). With 3 bases removed from V and 1 base from J, the gap between germline ends came to 18 bases. CDR3 length equals 17 residues. Germline loops: CDR1 SNHLY, CDR2 FYNNEI. The whole variable domain, remainder taken from reference TRBV2 and TRBJ2-5, is EPEVTQTPSHQVTQMGQEVILRCVPISNHLYFYWYRQILGQKVEFLVSFYNNEISEKSEIFDDQFSVERPDGSNFTLKIRSTKLEDSAMYFCASSDGGTKTIQETQYFGPGTRLLVL.

This clonotype was detected ten times or more. The V call is TRBV7-3, the J call TRBJ2-7, with TRBD2 as a possible D gene (6 bases). Germline CDR1 reads SGHTA; CDR2 reads FQGTGA. V was shortened by 4 bases and J by 6 bases, with 16 bases between the two germline ends. This CDR3 is 14 amino acids long. CDR3 DNA sequence: TGTGCCAGCAGCTCCCTGGGAGGAACCGGCGAGCAGTACTTC. Its translation is CASSSLGGTGEQYF. Variable domain in full (rest from reference TRBV7-3 and TRBJ2-7): GAGVSQTPSNKVTEKGKYVELRCDPISGHTALYWYRQSLGQGPEFLIYFQGTGAADDSGLPNDRFFAVRPEGSVSTLKIQRTERGDSAVYLCASSSLGGTGEQYFGPGTRLTVT.

The sample holds many counts of this clonotype. The CDR3 spells CASSLDPGHKPYGYTF. The CDR3 DNA reads TGTGCCAGCAGCTTAGATCCGGGCCATAAACCCTATGGCTACACCTTC. The rearrangement links TRBV11-2 to TRBJ1-2; D unclear. The CDR3 is 16 residues long. Germline V gives CDR1 SGHAT, CDR2 FQNNGV. V dropped 0 bases and J dropped 4 bases, with 15 bases sitting between them.

There are many counts of this clonotype. The V and J genes are TRBV6-1 and TRBJ1-1; 9 bases align to TRBD1. The trim removed 5 bases at V and 1 base at J, leaving 5 bases unmatched. The germline gives CDR1 MNHNS, CDR2 SASEGT. The CDR3 totals 15 residues. CDR3 sequence (DNA): TGTGCCAGCAGTCCGGACAGGGGTGGGAACACTGAAGCTTTCTTT. The encoded protein is CASSPDRGGNTEAFF.

This clonotype was recorded at least ten times. The chain couples TRBV7-2 to TRBJ2-1; D is unresolved. In germline, CDR1 is SGHTA, CDR2 FQGNSA. CDR3 length: 14 residues. Trimming stripped 2 bases from V and 5 bases from J, with 10 bases between. This chain's CDR3 is CASSLSPWHNEQFF. The CDR3 nucleotides read TGTGCCAGCAGCTTATCGCCGTGGCACAATGAGCAGTTCTTC.

This clonotype occurred a few times. This chain joins TRBV30 and TRBJ1-2, with a possible D match to TRBD1 (6 bases). Trimming took off 7 bases at V and 8 bases at J, with 14 bases between the two ends. Germline lookup yields CDR1 GTSNPN and CDR2 SVGIG (reference sequence). This CDR3 is 11 amino acids long. CDR3 bases: TGTGCCTACGAGGGGGGGAAAGGCTACACCTTC. It codes for CAYEGGKGYTF.

This clonotype came up many times. This chain connects TRBV28 to TRBJ1-1; no definite D call. The CDR3 is 15 amino acids. The V end was cut by 6 bases, the J end by 1 base, with 15 bases between. Germline CDR1 is MDHEN and CDR2 is SYDVKM. The CDR3 DNA reads as TGTGCCAGCAGGGCTTCCACGGGTTCGAACACTGAAGCTTTCTTT. Residues: CASRASTGSNTEAFF.

The table lists this clonotype with a few counts. V usage is TRBV3-1 and J usage is TRBJ2-3; D remains ambiguous. V was pared by 7 bases and J by 4 bases, with 9 bases between. The CDR3 loop spans 12 amino acids. Per the germline V gene, CDR1 is LGHDT and CDR2 is YNNKEL (reference sequence). DNA for the CDR3: TGTGCCAGCAAAGACGTGGCAGATACGCAGTATTTT. It specifies CASKDVADTQYF.

This clonotype has a count of ten or more. The chain employs TRBV3-1 and TRBJ1-1; 7 bases map to TRBD1. Germline CDR1 reads LGHDT; CDR2 reads YNNKEL (reference sequence). V gave up 4 bases and J gave up 6 bases; unmatched junction bases: 2. CDR3 length: 12 amino acids. The CDR3 region has the DNA TGTGCCAGCAGCCGACAGGGTTCTGAAGCTTTCTTT. This codes for CASSRQGSEAFF.

This clonotype showed up many times. The V gene is TRBV11-2, the J gene TRBJ2-3, with 10 bases that match TRBD2. The germline V gene has CDR1 SGHAT and CDR2 FQNNGV. This CDR3 is 17 amino acids long. V lost 4 bases to trimming and J lost 3 bases; unmatched junction nucleotides: 10. The CDR3 loop is CASSSPSPSGSTDTQYF. The CDR3 bases are TGTGCCAGCAGCTCCCCCTCTCCTAGCGGGAGTACAGATACGCAGTATTTT. The full variable domain, in which reference TRBV11-2 and TRBJ2-3 provide the parts outside the CDR3, is EAGVAQSPRYKIIEKRQSVAFWCNPISGHATLYWYQQILGQGPKLLIQFQNNGVVDDSQLPKDRFSAERLKGVDSTLKIQPAKLEDSAVYLCASSSPSPSGSTDTQYFGPGTRLTVL.

Many counts were recorded for this clonotype. This chain links TRBV28 with TRBJ1-3; TRBD1 might be the D (5 bases). The CDR3 covers 16 residues. Deletions cut 10 bases from V and 0 bases from J, with 19 bases between. Germline V CDR1 and CDR2: MDHEN, SYDVKM. CDR3: CATTPAGPGSGNTIYF. In DNA form, the CDR3 reads TGTGCCACAACTCCCGCGGGACCGGGCTCTGGAAACACCATATATTTT. Based on the CDR3 plus reference TRBV28 and TRBJ1-3, the full variable domain is DVKVTQSSRYLVKRTGEKVFLECVQDMDHENMFWYRQDPGLGLRLIYFSYDVKMKEKGDIPEGYSVSREKKERFSLILESASTNQTSMYLCATTPAGPGSGNTIYFGEGSWLTVV.

This clonotype was found once. A read error may be the cause here, since a much bigger clone is one base away. This chain links TRBV5-1 with TRBJ2-7; maybe TRBD2 (6 bases). V was cut by 3 bases and J by 3 bases, with 13 bases left in between. The CDR3 has 14 residues. Per the germline V gene, CDR1 is SGHRS and CDR2 is YFSETQ. The CDR3 protein is CASSSGGDNYEQYF. CDR3 DNA: TGCGCCAGCAGCTCCGGAGGGGATAACTACGAGCAGTACTTC.

This clonotype was counted many times. The chain links TRBV20-1 to TRBJ2-5; the D gene is possibly TRBD2 (8 bases). Germline V CDR1 and CDR2: DFQATT, SNEGSKA (reference sequence). This CDR3 is built from 20 residues. The ends were cut back, 4 bases at V and 3 bases at J, with 33 bases in the middle. CDR3 DNA: TGCAGTGCTAACGGCTGGGGAGGGGGCGATCCTAGCGGGCTTAAAGAGACCCAGTACTTC. It encodes CSANGWGGGDPSGLKETQYF.

This clonotype was detected a few times. The chain joins TRBV27 to TRBJ1-2; 7 bases are a match to TRBD1. The CDR3 totals 14 residues. Trimming took 0 bases from V and 6 from J; bases not matched to a gene: 4. Germline CDR1 and CDR2: MNHEY and SMNVEV (reference sequence). CDR3 sequence reads: CASSLSGTVDGYTF. Written as DNA, the CDR3 is TGTGCCAGCAGTTTATCCGGGACAGTGGATGGCTACACCTTC.

There are a few counts of this clonotype. This chain uses TRBV6-5 with TRBJ1-3; D uncertain. CDR3 length: 13 residues. Germline CDR1 and CDR2: MNHEY and SVGAGI. Trimming shortened V by 10 bases and J by 0 bases, and 10 bases separated the two germline ends. The CDR3, as DNA: TGTGCCATCCACGACAACTCTGGAAACACCATATATTTT. Its translation: CAIHDNSGNTIYF.

The chain carries TRBV5-5 and TRBJ1-1, with TRBD1 matching 7 bases. The CDR3 totals 14 residues. CDR1 and CDR2 from the germline V gene are SGHKS and YYEKEE (reference sequence). Trimming at V came to 7 bases and at J to 6 bases, leaving 12 bases not matched to a gene. The CDR3 DNA is TGTGCCAGCCGCCCGAAGGCGGGACAGCCTGAAGCTTTCTTT. Amino acids: CASRPKAGQPEAFF.

The V call is TRBV5-1, the J call TRBJ2-2; D is unclear. Germline V lookup: CDR1 SGHRS, CDR2 YFSETQ. This CDR3 comprises 15 residues. V lost 0 bases, J lost 1 base, and 7 bases lay in between. In nucleotides, the CDR3 is TGCGCCAGCAGCTTGGGAGTAGTGAACACCGGGGAGCTGTTTTTT. Translated: CASSLGVVNTGELFF.

This clonotype was counted at least ten times. The chain has TRBV20-1 and TRBJ2-1; 10 nucleotides agree with TRBD2. CDR1 DFQATT and CDR2 SNEGSKA come from the germline V gene (reference sequence). CDR3 length: 15 amino acids. Trimming took 4 bases from V and 1 from J; bases not matched to a gene: 4. The CDR3, as DNA: TGCAGTGCTATTGAGCGGGAGGGTTCCTACAATGAGCAGTTCTTC. The encoded protein is CSAIEREGSYNEQFF.

The chain uses TRBV6-2 or TRBV6-3 and TRBJ1-3; a possible D gene is TRBD1 (5 bases). Trimming stripped 6 bases from V and 0 bases from J, with 12 bases between. The CDR3 is made up of 15 amino acids. The germline V gene encodes CDR1 MNHEY and CDR2 SVGEGT. The CDR3 DNA follows: TGTGCCAGCAGGACCGGGACTCACTCTGGAAACACCATATATTTT. It translates to CASRTGTHSGNTIYF.

The sample holds many counts of this clonotype. The V and J genes are TRBV5-1 and TRBJ1-1; D perhaps matches TRBD1 (6 bases). The CDR3 is 13 amino acids. The ends were cut back, 5 bases at V and 3 bases at J, with 11 bases in the middle. The germline gives CDR1 SGHRS, CDR2 YFSETQ. The CDR3 bases are TGCGCCAGCAGTAGGGGGGAGTACACTGAAGCTTTCTTT. As protein: CASSRGEYTEAFF.

This clonotype was seen at least ten times. This chain uses TRBV12-3 or TRBV12-4 with TRBJ1-6; D ambiguous. The V end was cut by 0 bases, the J end by 8 bases, with 14 bases between. CDR3 length: 16 residues. CDR3 residues: CASSLAGGPGYSPLHF. CDR3 DNA sequence: TGTGCCAGCAGTTTAGCGGGTGGTCCGGGATATTCACCCCTCCACTTT.

This clonotype has ten or more counts. The chain links TRBV6-1 to TRBJ2-7; 11 bases agree with TRBD2. In germline, CDR1 is MNHNS, CDR2 SASEGT. J was trimmed by 3 bases and V by 8 bases; bases with no gene match: 9. The length of the CDR3 is 15 residues. CDR3 sequence reads: CASWEPGLAVYEQYF. Written as DNA, the CDR3 is TGTGCCAGCTGGGAACCGGGACTAGCGGTCTACGAGCAGTACTTC.

This clonotype has at least ten counts. The chain employs TRBV7-2 and TRBJ2-2, with D uncertain. Germline CDR1 is SGHTA and CDR2 is FQGNSA. There are 16 residues in the CDR3. V dropped 5 bases and J dropped 0 bases, with 13 bases sitting between them. The CDR3 sequence: CASSPPRGANTGELFF. In nucleotides, the CDR3 is TGTGCCAGCAGCCCCCCTCGCGGAGCGAACACCGGGGAGCTGTTTTTT.

This clonotype was seen repeatedly, ten times or more. The chain is built from TRBV20-1 and TRBJ2-7, with 9 bases identical to TRBD2. The trim removed 0 bases at V and 4 bases at J, leaving 13 bases unmatched. Germline CDR1 is DFQATT and CDR2 is SNEGSKA (reference sequence). This CDR3 has 17 residues. The CDR3 reads CSARDSDSSGSWYEQYF. CDR3 sequence (DNA): TGCAGTGCTAGAGATTCCGACAGTAGCGGGAGCTGGTACGAGCAGTACTTC.

This clonotype was seen ten or more times. The J gene is TRBJ1-6, the V gene TRBV12-3 or TRBV12-4; possible D gene TRBD1, 5 bases. The CDR3 has 17 amino acids. Trimming took 0 bases from V and 7 from J, leaving 16 bases between them. The DNA for the CDR3 is TGTGCCAGCAGTTTAGCGCTAGGACCCCGGGGCAATTCACCCCTCCACTTT. This encodes CASSLALGPRGNSPLHF.

This clonotype was detected many times. V usage is TRBV11-2 and J usage is TRBJ2-1; a possible D gene is TRBD1 (6 bases). V was pared by 5 bases and J by 7 bases, with 21 bases between. Germline CDR1 and CDR2: SGHAT and FQNNGV. The CDR3 has 16 residues. Here the CDR3 DNA reads TGTGCCAGCAGCCAGACCCCCATCTGGACAGTAAATGAGCAGTTCTTC. The encoded protein is CASSQTPIWTVNEQFF.

For the CDR3, the DNA is TGTGCCAGTGACACCCATCCCCAGCATTTT. Translation: CASDTHPQHF. The chain is built from TRBV6-5 and TRBJ1-5, with D hard to call. Germline V gene sequence: CDR1 MNHEY, CDR2 SVGAGI. V was cut by 9 bases and J by 10 bases, with 10 bases left in between. The CDR3 runs 10 residues.

There are a few counts of this clonotype. The chain joins TRBV12-3 or TRBV12-4 to TRBJ2-7; D not resolved. V was shortened by 6 bases and J by 7 bases, with 16 bases between the two germline ends. This CDR3 comprises 13 residues. The CDR3 sequence: CASRKGREWEQYF. CDR3 bases: TGTGCCAGCAGGAAAGGTCGAGAGTGGGAGCAGTACTTC.